These 24 T cell receptor beta chains were sequenced from one sample in a study of blood T cell repertoires in COVID-19. Clones were sequenced by immunoSEQ multiplex PCR, and TCRdb holds only the in-frame ones, with some missing. The sample carries about 73,000 clones, 65% to 85% recorded once. The sequenced sample consisted of peripheral blood. All receptors derive from an elderly man with active or convalescent COVID-19.

The rearrangement joins TRBV10-3 to TRBJ2-1; D is possibly TRBD1 (6 bases). V shed 8 bases and J shed 0 bases, with 11 bases lying between them. This CDR3 has 14 residues. The V gene's germline CDR1 is ENHRY and CDR2 SYGVKD. CDR3 loop: CAIGRQVSYNEQFF. The CDR3 nucleotides are TGTGCCATCGGAAGACAGGTCTCCTACAATGAGCAGTTCTTC.

The rearrangement links TRBV5-1 to TRBJ2-7, with a possible D match to TRBD2 (5 bases). V was trimmed by 0 bases and J by 5 bases, leaving 9 bases between them. The CDR3 sequence is 13 residues long. Germline values: CDR1 SGHRS, CDR2 YFSETQ. This CDR3 reads CASSLDLADEQYF. CDR3 nucleotides: TGCGCCAGCAGCTTGGACCTAGCCGACGAGCAGTACTTC.

The chain carries TRBV9 and TRBJ2-1, with a weak D call TRBD2 (6 bases). Germline lookup yields CDR1 SGDLS and CDR2 YYNGEE. This CDR3 has 16 residues. V shed 0 bases and J shed 5 bases, with 15 bases lying between them. The CDR3 DNA reads TGTGCCAGCAGCGTAGGGCTAGCGCCTACGGACAATGAGCAGTTCTTC. Protein: CASSVGLAPTDNEQFF.

A few counts support this clone. The J gene is TRBJ2-7, the V gene TRBV5-5; 8 nucleotides agree with TRBD1. Per the germline V gene, CDR1 is SGHKS and CDR2 is YYEKEE (reference sequence). Losses at the gene ends were 5 bases for V and 5 bases for J; bases not matched to a gene: 6. CDR3 length: 13 residues. This CDR3 is CASRRTGIDEQYF. CDR3 coding DNA: TGTGCCAGCAGACGGACAGGGATCGACGAGCAGTACTTC.

The chain carries TRBV20-1 and TRBJ2-7, with 8 bases that match TRBD1. The ends lost 3 bases at V and 5 bases at J; junction bases unmatched: 6. The CDR3 totals 13 residues. Germline V CDR1 and CDR2: DFQATT, SNEGSKA (reference sequence). In nucleotides, the CDR3 is TGCAGTGCTAGTCGCGGACAGGGCAACGAGCAGTACTTC. This sequence encodes CSASRGQGNEQYF.

This clone was seen only once. This sequence joins TRBV4-3 and TRBJ2-7; 15 bases fit TRBD2. The CDR3 spans 18 residues. V gave up 3 bases and J gave up 5 bases; unmatched junction bases: 11. The germline CDR1 and CDR2 sequences are LGHNA and YSLEER. This CDR3 is CASSQALPGLAGGNEQYF. The CDR3 DNA sequence: TGCGCCAGCAGCCAGGCTTTGCCGGGACTAGCGGGAGGCAACGAGCAGTACTTC.

The V call is TRBV6-5, the J call TRBJ1-1; possible D gene TRBD1, 6 bases. The V and J ends lost 0 bases and 10 bases respectively, with 18 bases between them. Germline V gives CDR1 MNHEY, CDR2 SVGAGI. This CDR3 comprises 15 residues. This chain's CDR3 is CASSYSGGAHRGAFF. The CDR3, as DNA: TGTGCCAGCAGTTACTCTGGGGGCGCTCACCGTGGAGCTTTCTTT.

This chain joins TRBV5-1 and TRBJ2-7; the match to TRBD2 covers 12 bases. Germline CDR1 and CDR2: SGHRS and YFSETQ. Germline trimming cut 0 bases from V and 4 bases from J; bases unmatched to any gene: 5. The CDR3 is made up of 16 amino acids. The CDR3 reads CASSLGPSGRAYEQYF. The CDR3 region has the DNA TGCGCCAGCAGCTTGGGCCCTAGCGGGAGGGCTTACGAGCAGTACTTC. Drawing the rest from reference TRBV5-1 and TRBJ2-7, the complete variable domain is KAGVTQTPRYLIKTRGQQVTLSCSPISGHRSVSWYQQTPGQGLQFLFEYFSETQRNKGNFPGRFSGRQFSNSRSEMNVSTLELGDSALYLCASSLGPSGRAYEQYFGPGTRLTVT.

Points on this clone: The junction departs from germline at one end; a sequencing error may be responsible. The chain recombines TRBV7-9 with TRBJ2-6, with TRBD1 matching 10 bases. The length of the CDR3 is 16 residues. Germline CDR1 is SEHNR and CDR2 is FQNEAQ (reference sequence). The CDR3 DNA reads as TGTGCCAGCAGCGCCCTCCTAGGGACAGGGGTCAACGTCCTGACTTTC. Its translation is CASSALLGTGVNVLTF.

The sample holds a few counts of this clone. CDR3 DNA sequence: TGTGCCAGCAGGGATTCGGGGACTAAAGACTACGAGCAGTACTTC. Translating gives CASRDSGTKDYEQYF. The chain couples TRBV2 to TRBJ2-7; TRBD2 matches 7 bases. Trimming cost V 6 bases and J 3 bases; bases outside gene matches: 11. Germline lookup yields CDR1 SNHLY and CDR2 FYNNEI. The CDR3 is 15 amino acids.

The chain links TRBV5-1 to TRBJ2-1; TRBD2 agrees at 8 bases. Germline assignment: CDR1 SGHRS and CDR2 YFSETQ. This CDR3 contains 16 residues. The J segment lost 7 bases and the V segment lost 0 bases, leaving 9 bases of the junction unmatched. This chain's CDR3 is CASSLEAGALWNEQFF. CDR3 nucleotides: TGCGCCAGCAGCTTGGAAGCGGGGGCCCTATGGAATGAGCAGTTCTTC.

This clone has just a few counts. The J gene is TRBJ1-1, the V gene TRBV18; tentatively, D is TRBD1 (6 bases). Looked up from germline, CDR1 is KGHSH and CDR2 is LQKENI. Trimming took off 5 bases at V and 5 bases at J, with 12 bases between the two ends. The CDR3 has 13 residues. CDR3 coding DNA: TGTGCCAGCTCAGCTACAGGGTCGACTGAAGCTTTCTTT. This translates into CASSATGSTEAFF.

The CDR3 region is CASSPGLSYEQYF. DNA for the CDR3: TGTGCCAGCAGTCCGGGACTGTCCTACGAGCAGTACTTC. This sequence joins TRBV5-6 and TRBJ2-7; a possible D gene is TRBD2 (6 bases). The V gene's germline CDR1 is SGHDT and CDR2 YYEEEE. The CDR3 has 13 residues. Trimming shortened V by 5 bases and J by 1 base, and 10 bases separated the two germline ends.

This clone was counted between two and nine times. The rearrangement links TRBV10-1 to TRBJ2-2; 8 bases are a match to TRBD2. Germline V gives CDR1 WNHNN, CDR2 SYGVQD (reference sequence). There are 15 residues in the CDR3. V gave up 2 bases and J gave up 3 bases; unmatched junction bases: 2. The CDR3 nucleotides are TGCGCCAGCAGTGAGACACTAGCGGACACCGGGGAGCTGTTTTTT. It yields the protein CASSETLADTGELFF.

The CDR3 reads CASSQFRDTFYEQYF. In nucleotides, the CDR3 is TGTGCCAGCAGTCAATTCCGGGACACCTTCTACGAGCAGTACTTC. This chain joins TRBV7-6 and TRBJ2-7; D possibly corresponds to TRBD1 (6 bases). The CDR3 contains 15 residues. CDR1 and CDR2 (germline): SGHVS, FNYEAQ. V lost 6 bases and J 3 bases, leaving 18 bases between the germline ends.

V usage is TRBV27 and J usage is TRBJ2-3; TRBD2 aligns across 11 bases. Looked up from germline, CDR1 is MNHEY and CDR2 is SMNVEV (reference sequence). Unmatched junction bases numbered 10, after V lost 3 bases and J lost 5 bases. This CDR3 has 17 residues. The CDR3 loop reads CASSLGPLAGGRDTQYF. The DNA for the CDR3 is TGTGCCAGCAGTTTGGGTCCGCTAGCGGGGGGCCGAGATACGCAGTATTTT.

This chain joins TRBV14 and TRBJ1-1, with 11 bases matching TRBD1. The germline CDR1 and CDR2 sequences are SGHDN and FVKESK. CDR3 length: 16 amino acids. The V and J ends lost 2 bases and 3 bases, in that order; junction bases with no gene match: 5. The CDR3 here is CASSQFLGQGDTEAFF. The CDR3 DNA is TGTGCCAGCAGCCAATTCCTGGGACAGGGGGACACTGAAGCTTTCTTT. Full variable domain (outside the CDR3, taken from reference TRBV14 and TRBJ1-1): EAGVTQFPSHSVIEKGQTVTLRCDPISGHDNLYWYRRVMGKEIKFLLHFVKESKQDESGMPNNRFLAERTGGTYSTLKVQPAELEDSGVYFCASSQFLGQGDTEAFFGQGTRLTVV.

The chain links TRBV2 to TRBJ1-6; D not resolved. Trimming removed 2 bases at V and 0 bases at J, with 8 bases between. This CDR3 region has 16 residues. Germline V lookup: CDR1 SNHLY, CDR2 FYNNEI. As DNA, the CDR3 is TGTGCCAGCAGTGAATCCTACAGCTCCTATAATTCACCCCTCCACTTT. Its protein product is CASSESYSSYNSPLHF.

V and J are TRBV7-2 and TRBJ1-1, with 7 bases that match TRBD1. V trimming: 5 bases; J trimming: 5 bases; junction bases outside the gene matches: 8. The CDR3 length is 14 residues. Germline CDR1 reads SGHTA; CDR2 reads FQGNSA. The CDR3 coding sequence is TGTGCCAGCAGCAGGGGACAGCCGAGTACTGAAGCTTTCTTT. Protein: CASSRGQPSTEAFF.

The gene calls are TRBV7-2 and TRBJ2-3; TRBD2 might be the D (6 bases). CDR1 SGHTA and CDR2 FQGNSA come from the germline V gene. The CDR3 covers 14 residues. The germline V and J ends were trimmed by 6 bases and 0 bases, with 10 bases remaining between them. The CDR3 DNA sequence: TGTGCCAGCAGGCGGGGCTACAGCACAGATACGCAGTATTTT. This sequence encodes CASRRGYSTDTQYF. Looking up the rest from reference TRBV7-2 and TRBJ2-3 gives the full variable domain: GAGVSQSPSNKVTEKGKDVELRCDPISGHTALYWYRQSLGQGLEFLIYFQGNSAPDKSGLPSDRFSAERTGGSVSTLTIQRTQQEDSAVYLCASRRGYSTDTQYFGPGTRLTVL.

The chain has TRBV6-2 or TRBV6-3 and TRBJ2-1; 8 bases are a match to TRBD2. The length of the CDR3 is 15 residues. The germline V gene encodes CDR1 MNHEY and CDR2 SVGEGT. The trim removed 1 base at V and 8 bases at J, leaving 7 bases unmatched. The CDR3 here is CASSYLREVSHEQFF. CDR3 in DNA: TGTGCCAGCAGTTACTTGCGGGAGGTATCCCATGAGCAGTTCTTC.

This chain joins TRBV6-5 and TRBJ1-5, with 7 bases that match TRBD1. J gave up 4 bases and V 6 bases, and 9 bases lay outside the gene matches. CDR3 length: 15 residues. Germline CDR1 is MNHEY and CDR2 is SVGAGI. CDR3 coding DNA: TGTGCCAGCAGCCTAACACAGGGGTGGAATCAGCCCCAGCATTTT. Residues: CASSLTQGWNQPQHF.

This clone was observed a single time. This chain links TRBV5-1 with TRBJ1-6; D remains ambiguous. The CDR3 spans 15 residues. CDR1 is SGHRS, CDR2 YFSETQ, per germline. Trimming took off 2 bases at V and 8 bases at J, with 14 bases between the two ends. CDR3 in amino acids: CASSLTGARYSPLHF. The CDR3 DNA is TGCGCCAGCAGCTTAACGGGAGCACGGTATTCACCCCTCCACTTT.

The gene calls are TRBV3-1 (or the pseudogene TRBV3-2) and TRBJ1-4; D uncertain. CDR1 and CDR2 (germline): LGHDT, YNNKEL (reference sequence). The CDR3 runs 16 residues. V lost 4 bases and J 8 bases, leaving 20 bases between the germline ends. The CDR3: CASSPNPGSRGEKLFF. In DNA, the CDR3 is TGTGCCAGCAGCCCAAACCCCGGGAGCCGTGGGGAAAAACTGTTTTTT.